This TCR beta chain was documented in a study of T cell repertoires in cytomegalovirus infection. TCRdb used MiXCR to reprocess the reads, holding one entry per CDR3 protein. Of some 220,000 distinct CDR3 sequences in the sample, 38% were seen once. This clonotype was observed at least ten times. The target antigen is unknown. Compared with germline, one end of the junction differs, possibly owing to a read error. Per germline, CDR1 SGHVS and CDR2 FQNEAQ. This CDR3 has 15 amino acids. The chain joins TRBV7-8 to TRBJ1-4; D call uncertain. This specimen consisted of CD8+ T cells from cultured PBMCs, obtained from culture after CMV antigen stimulation. This clonotype was obtained from a human donor in good health (CMV status not recorded). Some clones in this sample may be carry-over from other donors' samples. This CDR3 is CASSLEAVSNEKLFF. CDR3 in DNA: TGTGCCAGCAGCTTAGAGGCCGTCTCTAATGAAAAGCTGTTTTTT.